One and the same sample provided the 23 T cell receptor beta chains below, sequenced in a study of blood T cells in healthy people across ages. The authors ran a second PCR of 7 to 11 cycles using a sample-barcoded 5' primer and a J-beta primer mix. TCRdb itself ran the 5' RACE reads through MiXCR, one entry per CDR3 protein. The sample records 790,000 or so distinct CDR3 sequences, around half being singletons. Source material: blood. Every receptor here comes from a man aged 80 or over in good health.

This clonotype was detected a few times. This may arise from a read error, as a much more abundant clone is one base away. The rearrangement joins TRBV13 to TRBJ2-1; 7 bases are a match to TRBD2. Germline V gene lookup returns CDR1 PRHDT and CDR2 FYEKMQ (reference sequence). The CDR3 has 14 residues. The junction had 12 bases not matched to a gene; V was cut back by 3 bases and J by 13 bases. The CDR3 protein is CASSLTSSQETQFF. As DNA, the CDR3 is TGTGCCAGCAGCTTGACTAGCTCACAAGAGACCCAGTTCTTC.

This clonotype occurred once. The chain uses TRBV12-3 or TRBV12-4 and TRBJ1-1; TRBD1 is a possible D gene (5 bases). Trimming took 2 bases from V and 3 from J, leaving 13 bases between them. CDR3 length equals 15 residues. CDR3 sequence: CASSLSSRGHTEAFF. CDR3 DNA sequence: TGTGCCAGCAGTTTAAGTTCCCGGGGACACACTGAAGCTTTCTTT.

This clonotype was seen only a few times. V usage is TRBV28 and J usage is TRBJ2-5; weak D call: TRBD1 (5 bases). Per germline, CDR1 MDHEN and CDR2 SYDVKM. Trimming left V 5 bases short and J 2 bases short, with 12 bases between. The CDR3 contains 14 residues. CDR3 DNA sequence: TGTGCCAGCAGTCTAGACAGTTCTCAAGAGACCCAGTACTTC. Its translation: CASSLDSSQETQYF.

CDR3 region: CASSVTSGDYNEQFF. The CDR3 nucleotides read TGTGCCAGCAGTGTTACTAGCGGAGACTACAATGAGCAGTTCTTC. The chain recombines TRBV6-1 with TRBJ2-1; 8 bases align to TRBD2. Germline loops: CDR1 MNHNS, CDR2 SASEGT. The CDR3 extends over 15 amino acids. V trimming: 4 bases; J trimming: 3 bases; junction bases outside the gene matches: 5.

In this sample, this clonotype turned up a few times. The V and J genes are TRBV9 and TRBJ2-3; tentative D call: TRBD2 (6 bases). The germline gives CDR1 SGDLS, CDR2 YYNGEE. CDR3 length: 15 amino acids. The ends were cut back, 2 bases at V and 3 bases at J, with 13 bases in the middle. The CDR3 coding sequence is TGTGCCAGCAGCGTTTCCGGGAGTGGGACAGATACGCAGTATTTT. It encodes CASSVSGSGTDTQYF.

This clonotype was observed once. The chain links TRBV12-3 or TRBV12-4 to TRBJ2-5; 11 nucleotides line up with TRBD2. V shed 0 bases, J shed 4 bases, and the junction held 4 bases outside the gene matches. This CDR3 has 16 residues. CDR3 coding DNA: TGTGCCAGCAGTTTAGCTAGCGGGGGGGCACGAGAGACCCAGTACTTC. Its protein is CASSLASGGARETQYF.

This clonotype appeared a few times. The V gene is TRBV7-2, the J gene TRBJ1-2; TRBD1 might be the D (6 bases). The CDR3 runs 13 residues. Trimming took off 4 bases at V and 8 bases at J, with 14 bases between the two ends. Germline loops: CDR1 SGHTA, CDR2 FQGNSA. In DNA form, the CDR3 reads TGTGCCAGCAGCTACTGGGGGGCTGGCGGCTACACCTTC. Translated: CASSYWGAGGYTF.

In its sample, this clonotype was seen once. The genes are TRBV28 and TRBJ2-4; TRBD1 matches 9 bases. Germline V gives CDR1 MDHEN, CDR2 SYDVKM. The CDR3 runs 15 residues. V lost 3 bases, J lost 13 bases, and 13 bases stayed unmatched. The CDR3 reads CASSFGQGSLNEQYF. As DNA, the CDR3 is TGTGCCAGCAGTTTTGGACAGGGGTCCCTCAATGAGCAGTACTTC.

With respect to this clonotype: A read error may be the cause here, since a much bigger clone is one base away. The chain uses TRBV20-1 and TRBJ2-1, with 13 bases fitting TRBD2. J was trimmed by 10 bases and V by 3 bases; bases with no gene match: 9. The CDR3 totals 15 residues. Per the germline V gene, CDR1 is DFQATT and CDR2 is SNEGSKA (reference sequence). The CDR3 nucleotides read TGCAGTGCTAGTCCACTAGCGGGAGGGTCCTACGAGCAGTTCTTC. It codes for CSASPLAGGSYEQFF.

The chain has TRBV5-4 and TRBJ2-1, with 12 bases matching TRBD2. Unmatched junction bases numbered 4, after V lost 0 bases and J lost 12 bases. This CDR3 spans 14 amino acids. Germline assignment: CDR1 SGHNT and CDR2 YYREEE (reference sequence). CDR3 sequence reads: CASSLVSSGGGQFF. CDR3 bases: TGTGCCAGCAGCTTGGTGTCTAGCGGGGGGGGGCAGTTCTTC. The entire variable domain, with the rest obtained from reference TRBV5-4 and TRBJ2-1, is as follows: ETGVTQSPTHLIKTRGQQVTLRCSSQSGHNTVSWYQQALGQGPQFIFQYYREEENGRGNFPPRFSGLQFPNYSSELNVNALELDDSALYLCASSLVSSGGGQFFGPGTRLTVL.

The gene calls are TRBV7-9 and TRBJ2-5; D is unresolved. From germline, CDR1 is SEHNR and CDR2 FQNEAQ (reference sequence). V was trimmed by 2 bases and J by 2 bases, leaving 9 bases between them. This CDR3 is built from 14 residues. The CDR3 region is CASSLIQLQETQYF. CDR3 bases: TGTGCCAGCAGCTTAATCCAGTTACAAGAGACCCAGTACTTC. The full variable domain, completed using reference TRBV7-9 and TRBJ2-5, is DTGVSQNPRHKITKRGQNVTFRCDPISEHNRLYWYRQTLGQGPEFLTYFQNEAQLEKSRLLSDRFSAERPKGSFSTLEIQRTEQGDSAMYLCASSLIQLQETQYFGPGTRLLVL.

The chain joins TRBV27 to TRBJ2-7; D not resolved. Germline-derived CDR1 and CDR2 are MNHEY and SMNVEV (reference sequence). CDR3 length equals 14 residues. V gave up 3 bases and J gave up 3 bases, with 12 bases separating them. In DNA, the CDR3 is TGTGCCAGCAGTTTGAAGCCACGTCTCTACGAGCAGTACTTC. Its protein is CASSLKPRLYEQYF.

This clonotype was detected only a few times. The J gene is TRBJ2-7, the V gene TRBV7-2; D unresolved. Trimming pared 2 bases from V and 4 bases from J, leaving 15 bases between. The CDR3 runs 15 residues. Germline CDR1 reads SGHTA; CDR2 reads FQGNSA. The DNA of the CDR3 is TGTGCCAGCAGCTTAATGGGCACAGACTTATACGAGCAGTACTTC. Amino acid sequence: CASSLMGTDLYEQYF.

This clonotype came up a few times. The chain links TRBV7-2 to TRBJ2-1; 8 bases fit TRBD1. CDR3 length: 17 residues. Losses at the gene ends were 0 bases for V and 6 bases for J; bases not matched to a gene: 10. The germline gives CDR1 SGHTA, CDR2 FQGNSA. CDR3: CASSLAGLDRVRNEQFF. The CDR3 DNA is TGTGCCAGCAGCTTAGCAGGTCTGGACAGGGTGCGCAATGAGCAGTTCTTC.

The CDR3 here is CATYPLASGRSDEQFF. CDR3 in DNA: TGTGCCACCTACCCCCTTGCTAGCGGGAGGAGCGATGAGCAGTTCTTC. The chain has TRBV27 and TRBJ2-1; 11 positions match TRBD2. The CDR3 sequence is 16 residues long. Germline assignment: CDR1 MNHEY and CDR2 SMNVEV (reference sequence). V gave up 10 bases and J gave up 8 bases; unmatched junction bases: 16.

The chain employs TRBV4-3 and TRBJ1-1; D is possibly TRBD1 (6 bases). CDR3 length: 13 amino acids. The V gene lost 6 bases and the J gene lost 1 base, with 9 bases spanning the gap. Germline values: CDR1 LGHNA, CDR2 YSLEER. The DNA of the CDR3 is TGCGCCAGCAGAGAACAGGGGAACACTGAAGCTTTCTTT. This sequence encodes CASREQGNTEAFF.

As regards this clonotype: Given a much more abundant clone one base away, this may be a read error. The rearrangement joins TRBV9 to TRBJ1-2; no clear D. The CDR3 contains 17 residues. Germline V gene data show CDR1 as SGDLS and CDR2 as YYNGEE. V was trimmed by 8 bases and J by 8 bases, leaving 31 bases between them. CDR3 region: CARYRGDEDRSFRGYTF. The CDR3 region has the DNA TGTGCCAGGTACAGAGGTGATGAAGACCGGTCATTTCGGGGCTACACCTTC.

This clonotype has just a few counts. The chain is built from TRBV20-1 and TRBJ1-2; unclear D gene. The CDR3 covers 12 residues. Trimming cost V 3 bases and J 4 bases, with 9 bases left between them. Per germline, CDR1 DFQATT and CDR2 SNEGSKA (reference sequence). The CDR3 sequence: CSASPGSYGYTF. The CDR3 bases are TGCAGTGCTAGCCCGGGGAGCTATGGCTACACCTTC.

This chain's CDR3 is CASSLPQKNTEAFF. CDR3 in DNA: TGTGCCAGCAGTCTCCCCCAAAAAAACACTGAAGCTTTCTTT. The rearrangement joins TRBV28 to TRBJ1-1; no definite D call. Germline V gives CDR1 MDHEN, CDR2 SYDVKM. The V end was cut by 5 bases, the J end by 2 bases, with 12 bases between. The CDR3 extends over 14 amino acids.

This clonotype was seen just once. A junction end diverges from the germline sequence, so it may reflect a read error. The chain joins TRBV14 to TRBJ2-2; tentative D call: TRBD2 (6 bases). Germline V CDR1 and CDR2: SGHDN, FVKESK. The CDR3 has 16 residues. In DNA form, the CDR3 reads TGTGCCAGCAGCAAAAGGGAGACGACCAACACCGGGGGGCTGTTTTTT. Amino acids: CASSKRETTNTGGLFF.

The CDR3 loop reads CSASKTSGSTDTQYF. CDR3 DNA sequence: TGCAGTGCTTCCAAGACTAGCGGGTCCACAGATACGCAGTATTTT. This chain links TRBV20-1 with TRBJ2-3; 10 bases agree with TRBD2. The ends lost 5 bases at V and 2 bases at J; junction bases unmatched: 7. Looked up from germline, CDR1 is DFQATT and CDR2 is SNEGSKA (reference sequence). This CDR3 is built from 15 residues.

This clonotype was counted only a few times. CDR3 coding DNA: TGTGCCAGCAGGCGGGGTGACACTGAAGCTTTCTTT. Translated, it gives CASRRGDTEAFF. The V call is TRBV2, the J call TRBJ1-1; D is unresolved. Trimming cost V 6 bases and J 3 bases, with 8 bases left between them. The CDR3 has 12 amino acids. Germline CDR1 reads SNHLY; CDR2 reads FYNNEI.

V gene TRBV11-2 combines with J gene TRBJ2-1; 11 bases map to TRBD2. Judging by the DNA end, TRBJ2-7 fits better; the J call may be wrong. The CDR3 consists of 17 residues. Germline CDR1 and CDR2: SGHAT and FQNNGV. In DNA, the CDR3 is TGTGCCAGCAGCTCGGGACTAGCGGAAAGATCCTACAATGAGCAGTACTTC. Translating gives CASSSGLAERSYNEQYF.